This TCR beta chain was sequenced for a study of PD-L1 blockade in urothelial cancer. V was trimmed by 4 bases and J by 1 base, leaving 8 bases between them. Germline loops: CDR1 SGHRS, CDR2 YFSETQ. The CDR3 is 13 amino acids. As to this clone: The sample contains more than one DNA sequence encoding this CDR3.

Time point specified: pretreatment peripheral blood. Patient disease was locally advanced or metastatic urothelial carcinoma. Using immunoSEQ multiplex PCR, the repertoire was profiled, and TCRdb retains in-frame clones only, with some absent. The data show approximately 70,000 clones, roughly 84% seen once. The chain links TRBV5-1 to TRBJ1-2, with TRBD1 as a possible D gene (6 bases). The specimen was PBMCs, collected around atezolizumab (anti-PD-L1) treatment. This clonotype was obtained from an older woman with urothelial cancer. CDR3 region: CASSLQGNYGYTF. The CDR3 DNA sequence: TGCGCCAGCAGCCTACAGGGTAACTATGGCTACACCTTC. Complete variable domain (other parts from reference TRBV5-1 and TRBJ1-2): KAGVTQTPRYLIKTRGQQVTLSCSPISGHRSVSWYQQTPGQGLQFLFEYFSETQRNKGNFPGRFSGRQFSNSRSEMNVSTLELGDSALYLCASSLQGNYGYTFGSGTRLTVV.